This T cell receptor beta chain was sequenced for a study of T-cell reconstitution after alpha-beta-depleted transplantation in children. Germline V lookup: CDR1 SGHRS, CDR2 YFSETQ. The CDR3 covers 15 residues. V lost 4 bases and J lost 7, with 18 bases in between. The authors prepared the TCRbeta library with unique molecular identifiers. From the PCR reads, TCRdb called clonotypes with MiXCR, one entry per CDR3 protein. Among a few hundred thousand distinct CDR3 sequences listed, approximately 10% were seen once. The clonotype comes from a human donor who donated a stem cell graft to a child with acute lymphoblastic leukemia. The rearrangement links TRBV5-1 to TRBJ2-1; D is perhaps TRBD1 or TRBD2 (5 bases each). The starting material was PBMCs from the stem cell graft donor, obtained from the stem cell graft. CDR3 amino acids: CASSPRDRIVNEQFF. The CDR3 DNA is TGCGCCAGCAGCCCTCGGGACCGGATCGTAAATGAGCAGTTCTTC.